These T cell receptor beta chains were read from a single sample in a study of blood T cell repertoires in COVID-19. Clones were read by immunoSEQ multiplex PCR, and TCRdb kept only the in-frame ones, dropping some. The sample lists 100,000 to 120,000 clones; approximately 81% were seen once. Sequenced input: peripheral blood. All receptors derive from a man aged 35 to 55 with acute or convalescent COVID-19. The CDR3 runs from the conserved cysteine through the conserved F or W. A D gene is named only where the DNA matches it firmly. Clone size is not always given. Where it is, it says once, few, many or a class for expanded clones.

clone_size,d_call,v_call,j_call,cdr3_aa,cdr3_nt
-,-,TRBV29-1,TRBJ2-3,CSVGTGTGTDTQYF,TGCAGCGTTGGCACAGGGACGGGCACAGATACGCAGTATTTT
-,-,TRBV29-1,TRBJ2-2,CSVGQTTGELFF,TGCAGCGTTGGACAGACGACCGGGGAGCTGTTTTTT
-,-,TRBV14,TRBJ1-6,CASSHLTSGFYNSPLHF,TGTGCCAGCAGCCATTTGACTAGCGGATTCTATAATTCACCCCTCCACTTT
few,-,TRBV2,TRBJ2-4,CASSDRDSPGF,TGTGCCAGCAGTGACAGGGACTCGCCAGGGTTC
-,TRBD1,TRBV7-8,TRBJ2-1,CASSLAPRGRYNEQFF,TGTGCCAGCAGCTTAGCGCCCAGGGGGCGTTACAATGAGCAGTTCTTC
-,TRBD2,TRBV3-1/TRBV3-2,TRBJ2-5,CASSQDGLEWETQYF,TGTGCCAGCAGCCAAGACGGACTAGAATGGGAGACCCAGTACTTC
-,-,TRBV24-1,TRBJ2-7,CATSDCDIWPGFEQYF,TGTGCCACCAGTGACTGCGACATTTGGCCGGGGTTCGAGCAGTACTTC
large,-,TRBV24-1,TRBJ1-6,CATSDLEQYNSPLHF,TGTGCCACCAGTGATTTGGAACAGTATAATTCACCCCTCCACTTT
-,TRBD1,TRBV7-9,TRBJ2-1,CASSKQGGAYNEQFF,TGTGCCAGCAGCAAACAGGGGGGTGCCTACAATGAGCAGTTCTTC
-,TRBD2,TRBV24-1,TRBJ2-1,CATSDPTSGGYNEQFF,TGTGCCACCAGTGATCCGACTAGCGGGGGCTACAATGAGCAGTTCTTC
few,TRBD1,TRBV27,TRBJ1-1,CASSLSRDRGQYTEAFF,TGTGCCAGCAGTTTATCGAGGGACAGGGGGCAGTACACTGAAGCTTTCTTT
-,-,TRBV19,TRBJ2-5,CASSGTGRGTQYF,TGTGCCAGCTCCGGGACTGGCAGAGGGACCCAGTACTTC
-,TRBD1,TRBV5-1,TRBJ1-6,CASSLTGTGANSPLHF,TGCGCCAGCAGCTTGACCGGGACAGGGGCTAATTCACCCCTCCACTTT
-,TRBD2,TRBV3-1/TRBV3-2,TRBJ2-5,CASRLGGTIETQYF,TGTGCCAGCCGCCTGGGAGGGACGATAGAGACCCAGTACTTC